This entry is about one T cell receptor beta chain. As handled by the study authors: The authors estimated nucleated cell counts from reference gene primer amplification. Measured with immunoSEQ multiplex PCR; TCRdb has only the in-frame clones, and not every one. D and trimming were read from the DNA, whereas the V and J calls and clone size are those reported in that table. Among 30,000 to 35,000 clones listed, 93% were seen once. The sample comes from a study of blood T cell repertoires in COVID-19. At the level of the study: Samples representing acute and convalescent COVID-19 were sourced from the United States, Italy and Spain. Sources were T cells, B-cell-depleted T cells, or PBMCs; the material itself was cDNA or gDNA.

Germline V CDR1 and CDR2: SGHRS, YFSETQ. The CDR3 extends over 18 amino acids. The V gene end was trimmed by 4 bases and the J gene end by 2 bases; junction bases not matched to a gene: 15. This chain links TRBV5-1 with TRBJ2-5, with TRBD1 matching over 9 bases. This receptor was identified in a human donor in a cohort sampled during active COVID-19. The sequenced sample consisted of peripheral blood. CDR3 residues: CASSGTGKAGSGQETQYF. DNA for the CDR3: TGCGCCAGCAGCGGGACAGGGAAGGCTGGGAGCGGACAAGAGACCCAGTACTTC.